This T cell receptor (beta chain) was retrieved from a study of blood T cell repertoires in COVID-19. V was shortened by 2 bases and J by 0 bases, with 9 bases between the two germline ends. Germline loops: CDR1 KGHDR, CDR2 SFDVKD. There are 15 residues in the CDR3. Assay used: immunoSEQ multiplex PCR; TCRdb lists only in-frame clones, some missing. The profile shows around 270,000 clones, 80% to 90% of them singletons. Sequencing input: PBMCs or T cells enriched from blood (not recorded which). The TCR was taken from a woman aged 30 to 39 who had recovered from COVID-19. The chain employs TRBV24-1 and TRBJ1-2; weak D call: TRBD1 (6 bases). Here the CDR3 reads CATSDSGTPNYGYTF. Written as DNA, the CDR3 is TGTGCCACCAGTGATTCCGGGACACCTAACTATGGCTACACCTTC.